A single sample is the source of the 21 T cell receptor beta chains below, sequenced in a study of vaccination and CD4 T cells after COVID-19. Antigens for these TCRs are unknown. The treatment is: approximately nine-day PBMC culture with coronavirus spike peptide pools or control peptides (ViraFEST assay). CD4+ T lymphocytes from the unexposed donor were collected before the COVID-19 pandemic (2011-2018). The study sequenced cultured CD4+ T cell DNA using the Oncomine TCR Beta short-read assay. Genomic DNA was isolated from cultured CD4+ T cells. TCRdb reprocessed the PCR reads with MiXCR, giving one entry per CDR3 protein. The profile covers roughly 8,000 distinct CDR3 sequences, with about 30% appearing a single time and more than 13% taken by the ten largest. The sample taken for sequencing was CD4+ T cells from blood, cultured in vitro. The receptor set was obtained from a human donor in good health.

There are a few counts of this clonotype. This chain joins TRBV2 and TRBJ1-1, with TRBD1 matching 8 bases. This CDR3 has 14 residues. CDR1 SNHLY and CDR2 FYNNEI come from the germline V gene. The junction had 6 bases not matched to a gene; V was cut back by 4 bases and J by 5 bases. The CDR3, as DNA: TGTGCCAGCAGTGCTTACCAGGGGGCTACTGAAGCTTTCTTT. This encodes CASSAYQGATEAFF.

This clonotype appeared a few times. V gene TRBV12-3 or TRBV12-4 combines with J gene TRBJ1-2; D call uncertain. The CDR3 covers 14 residues. Trimming cost V 2 bases and J 6 bases, with 13 bases left between them. The CDR3, as DNA: TGTGCCAGCAGTTTACAGGCCGGCCGTGATGGCTACACCTTC. Its translation is CASSLQAGRDGYTF.

Notes on this clonotype: Sequence at one end of the junction differs from germline and may be a read error. The chain links TRBV28 to TRBJ2-6; 10 bases are a match to TRBD1. Germline V gene lookup returns CDR1 MDHEN and CDR2 SYDVKM. The CDR3 totals 15 residues. The CDR3 here is CASRKQGTGANALTF. DNA for the CDR3: TGTGCCAGCAGAAAACAGGGGACAGGGGCCAACGCCCTGACTTTC.

CDR3 amino acids: CSVGRISNYGYTF. As DNA, the CDR3 is TGCAGCGTTGGAAGGATATCTAACTATGGCTACACCTTC. The chain carries TRBV29-1 and TRBJ1-2; no firm D call. V dropped 4 bases and J dropped 0 bases, with 9 bases sitting between them. The CDR3 is 13 amino acids. Germline lookup yields CDR1 SQVTM and CDR2 ANQGSEA.

Note on this clonotype: Relative to the germline gene, one junction end is altered; a read error may explain this. The rearrangement joins TRBV7-7 to TRBJ2-2; 14 bases fit TRBD2. CDR3 size: 18 residues. Looked up from germline, CDR1 is SSHAT and CDR2 is FNYEAQ (reference sequence). The CDR3 protein is CASSLGAPRGLAGEELFF. In nucleotides, the CDR3 is TGTGCTAGCAGCTTAGGCGCCCCCCGGGGACTAGCGGGAGAGGAGCTGTTTTTT.

The chain uses TRBV5-4 and TRBJ2-7, with a tentative D call TRBD2 (6 bases). The CDR3 covers 15 residues. Trimming left V 1 base short and J 5 bases short, with 16 bases between. Germline CDR1 SGHNT, CDR2 YYREEE (reference sequence). This CDR3 reads CASSLRSGGPDEQYF. The CDR3 DNA is TGTGCCAGCAGCTTGCGTAGCGGAGGGCCGGACGAGCAGTACTTC.

The chain carries TRBV20-1 and TRBJ2-4; no clear D gene. V lost 1 base and J 0 bases, leaving 19 bases between the germline ends. The CDR3 runs to 18 residues. Germline V gene data show CDR1 as DFQATT and CDR2 as SNEGSKA (reference sequence). As DNA, the CDR3 is TGCAGTGCTAGAGTCGGCGAGCTGTCAGCTATAGCCAAAAACATTCAGTACTTC. Translating gives CSARVGELSAIAKNIQYF.

The V and J genes are TRBV27 and TRBJ1-1, with D uncertain. This CDR3 has 14 amino acids. The V end was cut by 3 bases, the J end by 1 base, with 9 bases between. Per the germline V gene, CDR1 is MNHEY and CDR2 is SMNVEV (reference sequence). Here the CDR3 DNA reads TGTGCCAGCAGTTTCGATTTCGGGAACACTGAAGCTTTCTTT. Its translation is CASSFDFGNTEAFF.

V and J are TRBV30 and TRBJ1-1, with TRBD1 as a possible D gene (6 bases). Germline assignment: CDR1 GTSNPN and CDR2 SVGIG (reference sequence). The germline V and J ends were trimmed by 0 bases and 1 base, with 12 bases remaining between them. The length of the CDR3 is 15 residues. In nucleotides, the CDR3 is TGTGCCTGGAGTGTACGCGGACAGAAGAACACTGAAGCTTTCTTT. Translated, it gives CAWSVRGQKNTEAFF.

The chain has TRBV6-1 and TRBJ2-1, with 9 bases fitting TRBD1. The V segment lost 8 bases and the J segment 7 bases; nucleotides outside the gene matches: 6. CDR1 is MNHNS and CDR2 is SASEGT in the germline V gene. The CDR3 covers 13 residues. The CDR3 region has the DNA TGTGCCAGCGGACGCGACAGGGGGAATGAGCAGTTCTTC. It is translated as CASGRDRGNEQFF.

This chain joins TRBV6-1 and TRBJ2-5; 7 bases line up with TRBD2. V lost 7 bases and J lost 1; bases outside the gene matches: 6. The CDR3 totals 14 residues. Germline V CDR1 and CDR2: MNHNS, SASEGT. CDR3 nucleotides: TGTGCCAGCATGAGGAGCGGGGCCCAAGAGACCCAGTACTTC. Encoded protein: CASMRSGAQETQYF.

The gene calls are TRBV24-1 and TRBJ2-1; D may be TRBD2 (5 bases). Germline V gives CDR1 KGHDR, CDR2 SFDVKD. V lost 3 bases and J 8 bases, leaving 19 bases between the germline ends. This CDR3 is 16 amino acids long. DNA for the CDR3: TGTGCCACCAGTGATCCAGCAGTGAGGGCCCGAGATGAGCAGTTCTTC. Translating it yields CATSDPAVRARDEQFF.

This chain links TRBV6-1 with TRBJ2-5, with D maybe TRBD2 (5 bases). This CDR3 spans 13 amino acids. Germline V CDR1 and CDR2: MNHNS, SASEGT. The germline V and J ends were trimmed by 6 bases and 4 bases, with 12 bases remaining between them. The CDR3: CASRRDGLETQYF. The CDR3 DNA sequence: TGTGCCAGCAGGAGAGACGGACTAGAGACCCAGTACTTC.

This clonotype is termed medium-sized. The CDR3 protein is CSLPGRNNSPLHF. CDR3 nucleotide sequence: TGCAGTTTACCGGGAAGAAATAATTCACCCCTCCACTTT. The chain employs TRBV20-1 and TRBJ1-6; D not certain. From germline, CDR1 is DFQATT and CDR2 SNEGSKA (reference sequence). The CDR3 length is 13 residues. V lost 8 bases and J 5 bases, leaving 13 bases between the germline ends.

This clonotype has just a few counts. This chain links TRBV20-1 with TRBJ1-1; D call uncertain. The CDR3 extends over 14 amino acids. V was cut by 6 bases and J by 1 base, with 15 bases left in between. Germline lookup yields CDR1 DFQATT and CDR2 SNEGSKA (reference sequence). CDR3: CSASAGSWNTEAFF. For the CDR3, the DNA is TGCAGTGCCAGTGCGGGGTCTTGGAACACTGAAGCTTTCTTT.

This clonotype was counted only a few times. The chain is built from TRBV6-2 or TRBV6-3 and TRBJ2-3; 7 nucleotides line up with TRBD2. Germline trimming cut 7 bases from V and 3 bases from J; bases unmatched to any gene: 13. The CDR3 spans 16 residues. From germline, CDR1 is MNHEY and CDR2 SVGEGT. CDR3 loop: CASTRFGGGVTDTQYF. The CDR3 bases are TGTGCCAGCACGAGGTTTGGGGGAGGGGTAACAGATACGCAGTATTTT.

This clonotype was detected only a few times. This chain uses TRBV6-2 or TRBV6-3 with TRBJ1-1, with unresolved D. Germline lookup yields CDR1 MNHEY and CDR2 SVGEGT. V was pared by 6 bases and J by 5 bases, with 19 bases between. CDR3 size: 15 residues. The CDR3 protein is CASRSSGQRRTEAFF. CDR3 nucleotide sequence: TGTGCCAGCAGATCCTCTGGCCAGAGGCGGACTGAAGCTTTCTTT.

Only a few counts were recorded for this clonotype. This rearrangement joins TRBV7-2 to TRBJ2-3, with 7 bases identical to TRBD2. Germline V lookup: CDR1 SGHTA, CDR2 FQGNSA. V shed 8 bases and J 1 base; nucleotides not matched to a gene: 12. This CDR3 comprises 16 residues. CDR3 DNA: TGTGCCAGCGGCCCTTGGCTAGCGGTCGGCACAGATACGCAGTATTTT. It specifies CASGPWLAVGTDTQYF.

The sample holds a few counts of this clonotype. The chain joins TRBV19 to TRBJ2-5, with 9 bases lining up with TRBD1. Germline V lookup: CDR1 LNHDA, CDR2 SQIVND (reference sequence). The CDR3 covers 15 residues. V was clipped by 5 bases and J by 5 bases; unmatched bases: 9. The CDR3 DNA reads as TGTGCCAGTAGTGCGCCCTACAGGGGGCGGGAGACCCAGTACTTC. Translated: CASSAPYRGRETQYF. The variable domain in full, completed from reference TRBV19 and TRBJ2-5, reads DGGITQSPKYLFRKEGQNVTLSCEQNLNHDAMYWYRQDPGQGLRLIYYSQIVNDFQKGDIAEGYSVSREKKESFPLTVTSAQKNPTAFYLCASSAPYRGRETQYFGPGTRLLVL.

This chain connects TRBV20-1 to TRBJ2-5; TRBD2 matches at 10 bases. The CDR3 is made up of 15 amino acids. V was clipped by 0 bases and J by 2 bases; unmatched bases: 3. Per the germline V gene, CDR1 is DFQATT and CDR2 is SNEGSKA (reference sequence). The CDR3 DNA sequence: TGCAGTGCTAGAGATGGACTAGCGGTTCAAGAGACCCAGTACTTC. Its translation is CSARDGLAVQETQYF.

V usage is TRBV19 and J usage is TRBJ1-5; D might be TRBD1 (6 bases). CDR1 is LNHDA, CDR2 SQIVND, per germline (reference sequence). The CDR3 has 13 amino acids. The V end was cut by 7 bases, the J end by 4 bases, with 11 bases between. CDR3 in DNA: TGTGCCAGTACTGTGCAGGGGAATCAGCCCCAGCATTTT. Encoded protein: CASTVQGNQPQHF.